This T cell receptor beta chain was sequenced in a study of blood T cell repertoires in COVID-19. The overall study: Spain, Italy and the United States supplied samples that represented acute and convalescent COVID-19. In each case, the material was cDNA or gDNA derived from T cells, B-cell-depleted T cells, or PBMCs.

The CDR3 spans 15 residues. Germline CDR1 and CDR2: SGHRS and YFSETQ. The germline V and J ends were trimmed by 3 bases and 1 base, with 11 bases remaining between them. This clone was counted once. Authors' data handling: Reference gene primer amplification yielded estimated nucleated cell counts. Sequencing used immunoSEQ multiplex PCR; TCRdb keeps in-frame clones, though not all of them. The D gene and trimming were derived from the DNA, and the V and J assignments and clone size from that table. The profile covers some 250,000 clones, with about 88% appearing a single time and 0.9% to 1% taken by the ten largest.

The sequenced sample was peripheral blood. J is TRBJ2-1 and V is TRBV5-1; weak D call: TRBD2 (6 bases). This TCR was sampled from a woman aged 40 to 50 who had recovered from COVID-19. The CDR3 region is CASSSQAGSYNEQFF. CDR3 bases: TGCGCCAGCAGCTCCCAGGCGGGGTCCTACAATGAGCAGTTCTTC. Full variable domain (missing parts from reference TRBV5-1 and TRBJ2-1): KAGVTQTPRYLIKTRGQQVTLSCSPISGHRSVSWYQQTPGQGLQFLFEYFSETQRNKGNFPGRFSGRQFSNSRSEMNVSTLELGDSALYLCASSSQAGSYNEQFFGPGTRLTVL.